The 2 T cell receptor beta chains given below trace back to one sample, sequenced in a study of cytomegalovirus exposure and HLA in healthy donors listed by TCRdb under 2017. The library came from the immunoSEQ multiplex PCR assay. The multiplex PCR relied on a mix of 60 forward primers for TCR Vbeta segments and 13 reverse primers for TCR Jbeta segments. As stored in TCRdb, this immuneACCESS dataset retains in-frame rearrangements with V and J assigned. A fraction of the clones does not appear; measured against another copy, unresolved V genes explain less than half of the discrepancy, and the remainder lacks a known reason. A total of around 170,000 clones appear in this sample, roughly 80% of them only once. The top ten clonotypes cover 3.5% to 4% of the sample. Sequencing was done on a sample of PBMCs. These receptors originate from a man in his fifties in good health and CMV-seronegative.

The chain links TRBV13 to TRBJ1-6; tentative D call: TRBD1 (6 bases). Between the trimmed V and J ends, which lost 5 bases and 9 bases, there was a span of 20 bases. There are 16 residues in the CDR3. Germline V gene data show CDR1 as PRHDT and CDR2 as FYEKMQ (reference sequence). CDR3 sequence (DNA): TGTGCCAGCAGCCCCCCAGGGGTGGGGTTAAGTTCACCCCTCCACTTT. This encodes CASSPPGVGLSSPLHF.

V and J are TRBV4-3 and TRBJ2-7, with 8 nucleotides matching TRBD1. Unmatched junction bases numbered 8, after V lost 1 base and J lost 3 bases. Germline CDR1 and CDR2: LGHNA and YSLEER. The CDR3 is 16 amino acids. The CDR3 DNA is TGCGCCAGCAGCCAAGGGGCAGGGGGCGAAATCTACGAGCAGTACTTC. As protein: CASSQGAGGEIYEQYF.